The T cell receptor (beta chain) under discussion was sequenced for a study of shared clonotypes between healthy human individuals. Study summary: CD4 naive and CD4 memory each took three plates per donor, while CD8 naive took two and CD8 memory one. Study conclusions and caveats: Larger richness was generally estimated for naive than memory subsets. Generation probabilities were higher for clonotypes shared across all four sorted-subset donors than for unshared ones.

The CDR3 loop spans 14 amino acids. V lost 3 bases, J lost 8 bases, and 15 bases lay in between. Germline V gene sequence: CDR1 WSHSY, CDR2 SAAADI. Note on this clone: Its antigen is unknown.

Genomic DNA of each subset was evenly split across several immunoSEQ plates. Produced via immunoSEQ multiplex PCR; TCRdb's table is partial and in-frame only. The repertoire holds 2 million to 2.5 million clones, with approximately 95% as singletons. This clonotype originated in a man aged 18 to 29 in good health. The material sequenced was naive CD4+ T cells sorted from blood. Subset indicated: CD45RA+ positively selected. The rearrangement uses TRBV10-2 and TRBJ2-3, with D unresolved. CDR3 in DNA: TGCGCCAGCAGTGAACGGTCCCCCCCCTTTACGCAGTATTTT. This encodes CASSERSPPFTQYF.